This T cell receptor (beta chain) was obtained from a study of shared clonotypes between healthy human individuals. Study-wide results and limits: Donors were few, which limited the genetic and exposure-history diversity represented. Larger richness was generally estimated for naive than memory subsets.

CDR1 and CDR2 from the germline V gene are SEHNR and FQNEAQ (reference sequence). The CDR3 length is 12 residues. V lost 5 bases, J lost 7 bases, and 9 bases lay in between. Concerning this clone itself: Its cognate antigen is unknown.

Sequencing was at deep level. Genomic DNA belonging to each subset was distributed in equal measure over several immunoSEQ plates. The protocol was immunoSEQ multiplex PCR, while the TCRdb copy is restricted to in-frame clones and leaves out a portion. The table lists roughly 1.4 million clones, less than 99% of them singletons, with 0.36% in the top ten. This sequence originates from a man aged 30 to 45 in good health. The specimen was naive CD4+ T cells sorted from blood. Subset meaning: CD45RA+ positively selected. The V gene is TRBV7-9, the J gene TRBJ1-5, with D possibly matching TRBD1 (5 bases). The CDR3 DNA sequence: TGTGCCAGCAGCCGACGGGGCCAGCCCCAGCATTTT. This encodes CASSRRGQPQHF.